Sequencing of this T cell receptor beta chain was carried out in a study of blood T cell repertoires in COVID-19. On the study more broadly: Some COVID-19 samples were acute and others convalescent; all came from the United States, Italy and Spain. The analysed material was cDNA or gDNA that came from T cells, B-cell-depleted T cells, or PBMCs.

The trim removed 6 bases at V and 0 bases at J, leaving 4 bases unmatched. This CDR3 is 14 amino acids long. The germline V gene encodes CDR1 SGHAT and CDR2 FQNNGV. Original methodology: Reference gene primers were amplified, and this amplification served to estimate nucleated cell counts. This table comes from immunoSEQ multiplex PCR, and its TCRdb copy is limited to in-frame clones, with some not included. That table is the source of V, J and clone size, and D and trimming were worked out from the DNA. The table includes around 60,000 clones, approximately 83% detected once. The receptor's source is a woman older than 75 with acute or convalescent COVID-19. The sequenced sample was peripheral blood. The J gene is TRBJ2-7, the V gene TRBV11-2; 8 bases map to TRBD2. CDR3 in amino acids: CASRPGGSSYEQYF. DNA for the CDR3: TGTGCCAGCAGACCGGGGGGGAGCTCCTACGAGCAGTACTTC.